This T cell receptor beta chain is from a study of blood T cell repertoires in COVID-19. Study in general: The United States, Italy and Spain were the sources of the acute and convalescent COVID-19 samples. T cells, B-cell-depleted T cells, or PBMCs supplied cDNA or gDNA.

Germline V gene sequence: CDR1 SGHDT, CDR2 YYEEEE. This CDR3 has 16 residues. V was shortened by 4 bases and J by 4 bases, with 20 bases between the two germline ends. As processed by the authors: Quantification of nucleated cells was approximated via reference gene primer amplification. TCRdb keeps only in-frame clones here, not all; method: immunoSEQ multiplex PCR. V, J and clone size were drawn from that table, and D and trimming were deduced from the DNA. This table holds 150,000 to 200,000 clones, 85% found once. The table lists this clone with a count of one. This chain joins TRBV5-6 and TRBJ2-5; D gene ambiguous. The sequence was collected from a human donor with acute or convalescent COVID-19. The donor label of this sample is uncertain. Sequenced: peripheral blood. This chain's CDR3 is CASSDSRVSRRETQYF. The CDR3 DNA is TGTGCCAGCAGCGATTCCCGCGTGAGCCGGAGAGAGACCCAGTACTTC.